This TCR beta chain comes out of a study of blood T cell repertoires in COVID-19. The J segment lost 5 bases and the V segment lost 3 bases, leaving 3 bases of the junction unmatched. The CDR3 loop spans 13 amino acids. Source study methods: Amplification of reference gene primers was used by the study to estimate nucleated cell counts. Here immunoSEQ multiplex PCR was the method, and the copy in TCRdb shows in-frame clones only, minus some. V and J calls plus clone size are reproduced from that table; the DNA served to infer D and trimming. The sample lists about 400,000 clones; around 89% were seen once.

The clonotype originates from a woman aged 25 to 39 with acute or convalescent COVID-19. The sequencing input was peripheral blood. This rearrangement joins TRBV12-3 or TRBV12-4 to TRBJ2-5, with 7 bases fitting TRBD1. The CDR3 DNA is TGTGCCAGCAGTTTCGACAGGGCTGAGACCCAGTACTTC. As protein: CASSFDRAETQYF.